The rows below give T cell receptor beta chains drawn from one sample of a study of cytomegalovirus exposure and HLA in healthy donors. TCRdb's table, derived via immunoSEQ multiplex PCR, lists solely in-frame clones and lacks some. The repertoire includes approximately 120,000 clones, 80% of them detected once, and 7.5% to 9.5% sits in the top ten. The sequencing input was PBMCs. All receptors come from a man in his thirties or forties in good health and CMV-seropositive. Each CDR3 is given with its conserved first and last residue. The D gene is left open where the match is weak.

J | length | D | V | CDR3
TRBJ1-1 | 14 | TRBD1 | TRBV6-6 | CASRQGGMNTEAFF
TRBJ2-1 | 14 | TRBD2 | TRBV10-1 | CASSDGGAQNEQFF
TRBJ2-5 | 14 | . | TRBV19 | CASSIGELAQTQYF
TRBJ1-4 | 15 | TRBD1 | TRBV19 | CASSSTGTGAEKLFF
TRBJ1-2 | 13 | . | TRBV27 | CASSPGGNYGYTF
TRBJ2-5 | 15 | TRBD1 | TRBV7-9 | CASSYDRGRYETQYF
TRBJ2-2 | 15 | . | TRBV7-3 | CASSLTSSAAGELFF
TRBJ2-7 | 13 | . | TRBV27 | CASSSTSSYEQYF
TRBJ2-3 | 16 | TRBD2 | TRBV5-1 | CASTLGGGSRADTQYF
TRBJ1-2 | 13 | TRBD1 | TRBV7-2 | CASSRDRRYGYTF
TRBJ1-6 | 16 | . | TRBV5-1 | CASRPHGEIYNSPLHF
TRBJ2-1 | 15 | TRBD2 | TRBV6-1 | CASSERPAGAGEQFF
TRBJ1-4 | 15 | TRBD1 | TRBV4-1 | CASSPLGQVGEKLFF
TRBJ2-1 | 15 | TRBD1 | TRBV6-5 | CASSPGGGAYNEQFF
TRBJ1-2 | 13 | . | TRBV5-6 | CASRIWSNYGYTF
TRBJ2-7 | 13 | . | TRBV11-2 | CASSLEFYYEQYF
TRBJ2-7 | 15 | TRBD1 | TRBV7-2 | CASSPRTGLTYEQYF
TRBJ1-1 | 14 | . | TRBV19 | CASSMGLSDTEAFF
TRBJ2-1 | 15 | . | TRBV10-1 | CASSESVGGRNEQFF
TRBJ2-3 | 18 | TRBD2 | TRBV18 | CASSPSWETSGGTDTQYF
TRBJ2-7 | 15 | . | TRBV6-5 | CASSYSEASSYEQYF
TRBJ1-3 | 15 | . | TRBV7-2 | CASSLAVGPGNTIYF
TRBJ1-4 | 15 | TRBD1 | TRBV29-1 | CSVEVAGQGGEKLFF
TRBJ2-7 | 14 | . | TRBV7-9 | CASSLPGQYYEQYF
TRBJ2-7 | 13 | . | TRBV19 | CASSHPGGYEQYF
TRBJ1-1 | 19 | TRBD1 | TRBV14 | CASSQVPGQGLSQGTEAFF
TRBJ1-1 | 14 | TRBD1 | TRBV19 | CASSRQGANTEAFF
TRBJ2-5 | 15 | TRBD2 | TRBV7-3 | CASSPTGGGPETQYF
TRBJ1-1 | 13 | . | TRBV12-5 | CASGLSEGTEAFF
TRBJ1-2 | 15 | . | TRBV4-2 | CASSQDSVANYGYTF
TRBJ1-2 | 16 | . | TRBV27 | CASSLVAGSAQDGYTF
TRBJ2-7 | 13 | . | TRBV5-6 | CASSLGHYYEQYF
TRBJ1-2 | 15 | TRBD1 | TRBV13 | CASSLGLGQGEGYTF
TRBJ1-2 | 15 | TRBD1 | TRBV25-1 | CASRAGTGLGYGYTF
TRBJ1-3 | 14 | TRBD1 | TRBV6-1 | CAGDTGDGGNTIYF
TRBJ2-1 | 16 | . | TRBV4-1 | CASSHGQGPGRNEQFF
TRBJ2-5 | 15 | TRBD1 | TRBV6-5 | CASNSGTALQETQYF
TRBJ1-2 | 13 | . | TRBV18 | CASSPTADRGYTF
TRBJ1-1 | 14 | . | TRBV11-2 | CASSLASGGTEAFF
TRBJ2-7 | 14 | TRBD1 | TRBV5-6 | CASSWGQGFYEQYF
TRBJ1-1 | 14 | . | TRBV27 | CASSLYQGYTEAFF
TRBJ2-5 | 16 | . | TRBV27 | CASSPTPTGYQETQYF
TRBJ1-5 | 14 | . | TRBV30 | CAWSVSLGGQPQHF
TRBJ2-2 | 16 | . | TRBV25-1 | CASSVARSGDTGELFF
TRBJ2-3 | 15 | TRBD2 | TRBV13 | CASSFSGGGTDTQYF
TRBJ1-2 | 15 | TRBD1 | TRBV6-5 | CASRHRQGYGYGYTF
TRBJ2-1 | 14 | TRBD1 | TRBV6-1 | CASSPGTGADEQFF
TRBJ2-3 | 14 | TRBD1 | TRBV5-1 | CASSGQGAADTQYF
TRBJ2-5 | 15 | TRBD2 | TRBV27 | CASSGTSGGQETQYF
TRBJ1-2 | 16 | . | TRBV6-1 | CASSEANRARDYGYTF